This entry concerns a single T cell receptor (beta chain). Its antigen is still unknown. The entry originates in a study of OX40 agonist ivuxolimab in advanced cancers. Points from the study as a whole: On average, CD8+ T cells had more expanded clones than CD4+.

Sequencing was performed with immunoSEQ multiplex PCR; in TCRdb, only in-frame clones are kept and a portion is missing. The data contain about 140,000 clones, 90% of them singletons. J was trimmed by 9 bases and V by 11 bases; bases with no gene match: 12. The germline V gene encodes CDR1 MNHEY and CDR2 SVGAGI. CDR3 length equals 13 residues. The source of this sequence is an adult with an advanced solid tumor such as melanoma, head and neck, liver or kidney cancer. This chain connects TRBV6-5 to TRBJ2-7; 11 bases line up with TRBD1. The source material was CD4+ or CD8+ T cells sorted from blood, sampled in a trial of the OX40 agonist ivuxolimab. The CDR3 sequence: CAPSGTGGKGQYF. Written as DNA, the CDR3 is TGTGCCCCCTCCGGGACAGGGGGTAAAGGGCAGTACTTC.